The rows below give T cell receptor beta chains drawn from one sample of a study of vaccination and CD4 T cells after COVID-19. TCRdb re-called the PCR reads with MiXCR, one entry per CDR3 protein. Of over 10,000 distinct CDR3 sequences detected, roughly two fifths appear once; the ten largest clones hold over 7.5%. These receptors' antigens are unknown. Sequenced here: CD4+ T cells from blood, cultured in vitro, sampled after SARS-CoV-2 vaccination. The receptor source for this set is a human donor who had recovered from COVID-19. CDR3s include the opening cysteine and the closing phenylalanine or tryptophan. A D gene is named only where the DNA matches it firmly. Clone size is not always given. Where it is, it says once, few, many or a class for expanded clones.

clone size	D gene	J gene	V gene	CDR3 DNA	CDR3 protein
few	TRBD2	TRBJ2-7	TRBV7-2	TGTGCCAGCAGCTCAGTAGCGGGGAGGCCCTCCTACGAGCAGTACTTC	CASSSVAGRPSYEQYF
.	.	TRBJ1-2	TRBV4-3	TGCGCCAGCAGCCTTCAACAAGCCGGGGACATTAGGGGCTACACCTTC	CASSLQQAGDIRGYTF
.	.	TRBJ1-6	TRBV7-8	TGTGCCAGCAGCTTAGTCGTGGAAAGGCGGAATTCACCCCTCCACTTT	CASSLVVERRNSPLHF
medium-sized	TRBD1	TRBJ2-5	TRBV5-4	TGTGCCAGCAGCTACAGGGGGAAGTCAGAGACCCAGTACTTC	CASSYRGKSETQYF
few	.	TRBJ1-2	TRBV11-1	TGTGCCAGCAGCTTAAGAGGGGGTAGCTATGGCTACACCTTC	CASSLRGGSYGYTF
few	TRBD1	TRBJ2-7	TRBV7-8	TGTGCCAGCAGCTTATTCGGGGGGACAGGGGACCACGAGCAGTACTTC	CASSLFGGTGDHEQYF
.	.	TRBJ1-2	TRBV30	TGTGCCTGGAGTGTAGCGGGGGTGAGCTATGGCTACACCTTC	CAWSVAGVSYGYTF
.	TRBD1	TRBJ1-1	TRBV19	TGTGCCAGTAGTAAGAACCGGGACAGTTACACTGAAGCTTTCTTT	CASSKNRDSYTEAFF
.	.	TRBJ2-5	TRBV7-6	TGTGCCAGCAGCCCCCTAATCCGGGGGACTCGGGGGACCCAGTACTTC	CASSPLIRGTRGTQYF
.	.	TRBJ2-1	TRBV5-4	TGTGCCAGCAGCTCGATGGAGGGTCAGTACAATGAGCAGTTCTTC	CASSSMEGQYNEQFF
.	.	TRBJ2-7	TRBV7-2	TGTGCCAGCAGCCCTAGAGCGGGTGAAACCTACGAGCAGTACTTC	CASSPRAGETYEQYF
few	TRBD1	TRBJ2-3	TRBV12-3/TRBV12-4	TGTGCCAGCATGGGAAGGACAGGGGGCACGGATGATACGCAGTATTTT	CASMGRTGGTDDTQYF
few	.	TRBJ2-1	TRBV27	TGTGCCAGCAGTTTAGGGGATGAGCAGTTCTTC	CASSLGDEQFF
.	.	TRBJ1-3	TRBV7-9	TGTGCCAGCAGCCTGGGCGGGACTGGAAACACCATATATTTT	CASSLGGTGNTIYF
.	.	TRBJ1-1	TRBV11-2	TGTGCCAGCAGCTTAGCCCACACACAGGGTGAAGCTTTCTTT	CASSLAHTQGEAFF
.	.	TRBJ2-5	TRBV7-2	TGTGCCAGCAGCCAAACAGGGACACAAGAGACCCAGTACTTC	CASSQTGTQETQYF
.	.	TRBJ2-2	TRBV20-1	TGCAGTGCTAGAGGGCCTCGGGGAGGCCACACCGGGGAGCTGTTTTTT	CSARGPRGGHTGELFF
few	TRBD1	TRBJ1-2	TRBV6-1	TGTGCCAGCAGCGTACAGGGGTTGTATGGCTACACCTTC	CASSVQGLYGYTF
few	.	TRBJ1-2	TRBV21-1	TGTGCCAGCAATGAAGGGGATTGCTATGGCTACACCTTC	CASNEGDCYGYTF
.	.	TRBJ1-1	TRBV15	TGTGCCACCAGCATGATTTGGAGGGAGAACACTGAAGCTTTCTTT	CATSMIWRENTEAFF
.	TRBD1	TRBJ2-7	TRBV20-1	TGCAGTGCTAGAAAGGGTTACAGGGGGCGCCCCTACGAGCAGTACTTC	CSARKGYRGRPYEQYF
.	.	TRBJ2-5	TRBV2	TGTGCCAGCTTAATAGCGGAGGGGGAAGAGACCCAGTACTTC	CASLIAEGEETQYF
few	TRBD1	TRBJ1-2	TRBV6-1	TGTGCCAGCAGCTTACAACAGGGGCTCTATGGCTACACCTTC	CASSLQQGLYGYTF
.	.	TRBJ2-3	TRBV6-4	TGTGCCAGCAGTGACTCCCGGGACCGCGGAGATACGCAGTATTTT	CASSDSRDRGDTQYF
few	TRBD1	TRBJ1-1	TRBV5-1	TGCGCCAGCTCCTACCCCTACAGGGGGCAGAGCACTGAAGCTTTCTTT	CASSYPYRGQSTEAFF
.	.	TRBJ1-1	TRBV7-2	TGTGCCAGCAGCTCCCCGGGACAGAACACTGAAGCTTTCTTT	CASSSPGQNTEAFF
few	.	TRBJ2-5	TRBV7-6	TGTGCCAGCAGCTTAATCAAGGACTGGGCAGAGACCCAGTACTTC	CASSLIKDWAETQYF
.	TRBD1	TRBJ2-5	TRBV27	TGTGCCAGCAGGGCCGGACAGGGGCCGAGGGGGCTGGAGACCCAGTACTTC	CASRAGQGPRGLETQYF
.	TRBD2	TRBJ2-5	TRBV20-1	TGCAGTGCTCCTGATAGCGGGGGGGTTCAAGAGACCCAGTACTTC	CSAPDSGGVQETQYF
few	.	TRBJ1-5	TRBV2	TGTGCCAGCAGTGAGGGGCCCGGGGGCAATCAGCCCCAGCATTTT	CASSEGPGGNQPQHF
few	.	TRBJ1-2	TRBV7-2	TGTGCCAGCAGCTGGACGGGAGCTGATTATGGCTACACCTTC	CASSWTGADYGYTF
.	.	TRBJ1-2	TRBV20-1	TGCAGTGCTAGAGATGCTGTTACGAGCTATGGCTACACCTTC	CSARDAVTSYGYTF
.	.	TRBJ1-1	TRBV7-9	TGTGCCAGCAGCCGCGGGGGCACGAACACTGAAGCTTTCTTT	CASSRGGTNTEAFF
few	.	TRBJ1-2	TRBV6-2/TRBV6-3	TGTGCCAGCACCGCACGGGCAGGGGCAGTACATGGCTACACCTTC	CASTARAGAVHGYTF
.	TRBD2	TRBJ2-1	TRBV7-2	TGTGCCAGCAGCTTAGCTAGCGGGAGGTCGGATGAGCAGTTCTTC	CASSLASGRSDEQFF
.	.	TRBJ1-1	TRBV20-1	TGCAGTGCTAGACCCAGGACAGATCCTAACACTGAAACTTTCTTT	CSARPRTDPNTETFF